This is a list of T cell receptor beta chains from one sample in a study of OX40 agonist ivuxolimab in advanced cancers. Profiling relied on immunoSEQ multiplex PCR, and the TCRdb table lists in-frame clones only, not all of them. The sample holds fewer than 65,000 clones, 86% seen once. Sequencing was performed on CD4+ or CD8+ T cells sorted from blood, taken in a trial of the OX40 agonist ivuxolimab. The receptors stem from an adult with an advanced solid tumor such as melanoma, head and neck, liver or kidney cancer. Each CDR3 is given with its conserved first and last residue. D genes are given only for firm matches. Size tells how often a clone was seen (once, few, many) or the class of an expanded clone, and some rows leave it out.

V: TRBV19; size: -; J: TRBJ2-1; D: -; DNA: TGTGCCAGTAGTATAGGGCTAGCTTCGGATGAGCAGTTCTTC; CDR3: CASSIGLASDEQFF
V: TRBV6-4; size: -; J: TRBJ1-2; D: -; DNA: TGTGCCAGCAGTGACATCCTGGTCTATGGCTACACCTTC; CDR3: CASSDILVYGYTF
V: TRBV1; size: -; J: TRBJ2-5; D: -; DNA: TGCACCAGCAGCCGCGGAAATAGACACCAAGAGACCCAGTACTTC; CDR3: CTSSRGNRHQETQYF
V: TRBV6-6; size: -; J: TRBJ2-5; D: -; DNA: TGTGCCAGCAGTTACGGCCCAATGGAGACCCAGTACTTC; CDR3: CASSYGPMETQYF
V: TRBV5-8; size: -; J: TRBJ2-2; D: -; DNA: TGTGCCAGCAGCTTGGTGTTGGGGGCAACCGGGGAGCTGTTTTTT; CDR3: CASSLVLGATGELFF
V: TRBV9; size: -; J: TRBJ2-7; D: TRBD2; DNA: TGTGCCAGCAGCGCAGACCCCGGGACTAGCTACGAGCAGTACTTC; CDR3: CASSADPGTSYEQYF
V: TRBV7-9; size: -; J: TRBJ2-3; D: -; DNA: TGTGCCAGCAGCTTAGACAGAAGCACAGATACGCAGTATTTT; CDR3: CASSLDRSTDTQYF
V: TRBV19; size: -; J: TRBJ2-1; D: -; DNA: TGTGCCAGTAGTATCGCGGCTAACAACAATGAGCAGTTCTTC; CDR3: CASSIAANNNEQFF
V: TRBV5-6; size: -; J: TRBJ2-5; D: -; DNA: TGTGCCAGCAGCCAGAAGAAGGGCGAGACCCAGTACTTC; CDR3: CASSQKKGETQYF
V: TRBV5-5; size: -; J: TRBJ1-2; D: -; DNA: TGTGCCAGCAGCTTAATCCCCGGGGATGGCTACACCTTC; CDR3: CASSLIPGDGYTF
V: TRBV18; size: -; J: TRBJ2-2; D: TRBD2; DNA: TGTGCCAGCTCACCTGGACTAGCGGGAGCGTCGGGGGAGCTGTTTTTT; CDR3: CASSPGLAGASGELFF
V: TRBV27; size: -; J: TRBJ2-7; D: TRBD1; DNA: TGTGCCAGCAGAGCGGACAGGGCAGGCTACGAGCAGTACTTC; CDR3: CASRADRAGYEQYF
V: TRBV7-2; size: -; J: TRBJ2-5; D: TRBD2; DNA: TGTGCCAGCAGCTTAGGGGGAGCGGGAGTCTCCCAAGAGACCCAGTACTTC; CDR3: CASSLGGAGVSQETQYF
V: TRBV19; size: -; J: TRBJ2-3; D: -; DNA: TGTGCCAGTAGACAGAACCCAATTCAGGACACAGATACGCAGTATTTT; CDR3: CASRQNPIQDTDTQYF
V: TRBV29-1; size: -; J: TRBJ1-4; D: -; DNA: TGCAGCGTTGGCCGGGACCCTAATGAAAAACTGTTTTTT; CDR3: CSVGRDPNEKLFF
V: TRBV18; size: -; J: TRBJ2-6; D: -; DNA: TGTGCCAGCTCACTCAGCCGGAGTTCTGGGGCCAACGTCCTGACTTTC; CDR3: CASSLSRSSGANVLTF
V: TRBV11-2; size: -; J: TRBJ2-3; D: TRBD2; DNA: TGTGCCAGCAGCCCCAAGCGGGACGACACAGATACGCAGTATTTT; CDR3: CASSPKRDDTDTQYF
V: TRBV5-6; size: -; J: TRBJ2-3; D: -; DNA: TGTGCCAGCAACCCGGGACTCGGCACAGATACGCAGTATTTT; CDR3: CASNPGLGTDTQYF
V: TRBV20-1; size: -; J: TRBJ2-3; D: -; DNA: TGCAGTGCTTTGACCGCAGATACGCAGTATTTT; CDR3: CSALTADTQYF
V: TRBV2; size: once; J: TRBJ2-1; D: -; DNA: TGTGCCAGCAGTACGGATAGCTCCTACAATGAGCAGTTCTTC; CDR3: CASSTDSSYNEQFF
V: TRBV28; size: -; J: TRBJ1-4; D: TRBD1; DNA: TGTGCCAGCAGTTCAACTGCGGGGACAGGGCGGGAAAAACTGTTTTTT; CDR3: CASSSTAGTGREKLFF
V: TRBV2; size: -; J: TRBJ1-2; D: -; DNA: TGTGCCAGCCGGGGGGATAACTATGGCTACACCTTC; CDR3: CASRGDNYGYTF
V: TRBV7-9; size: -; J: TRBJ1-1; D: TRBD1; DNA: TGTGCCAGCAGCCTAGGACAGGGGATTCGTAACACTGAAGCTTTCTTT; CDR3: CASSLGQGIRNTEAFF
V: TRBV18; size: -; J: TRBJ1-3; D: -; DNA: TGTGCCAGCTCACCAACCAGGGGTGTTGGTAACACCATATATTTT; CDR3: CASSPTRGVGNTIYF
V: TRBV9; size: -; J: TRBJ2-7; D: TRBD2; DNA: TGTGCCAGCAGCGTAGGGACTAGCGTCTACGAGCAGTACTTC; CDR3: CASSVGTSVYEQYF
V: TRBV5-1; size: few; J: TRBJ1-1; D: -; DNA: TGCGCCAGCACCTCCTGGGGGAACACTGAAGCTTTCTTT; CDR3: CASTSWGNTEAFF
V: TRBV7-2; size: -; J: TRBJ1-5; D: -; DNA: TGTGCCAGCAGCTTAGTGGTCAGGCAGGATCAGCCCCAGCATTTT; CDR3: CASSLVVRQDQPQHF
V: TRBV30; size: -; J: TRBJ2-7; D: -; DNA: TGTGCCTGGAGTGGGAGGACCCAGTACTCCTACGAGCAGTACTTC; CDR3: CAWSGRTQYSYEQYF
V: TRBV10-1; size: -; J: TRBJ2-5; D: -; DNA: TGCGCCAGCAGTGACGGGCAGGGAGAGACCCAGTACTTC; CDR3: CASSDGQGETQYF
V: TRBV5-1; size: -; J: TRBJ1-1; D: TRBD1; DNA: TGCGCCAGCAGCTCAACCGGGACAGGGACTGAAGCTTTCTTT; CDR3: CASSSTGTGTEAFF
V: TRBV7-2; size: -; J: TRBJ1-2; D: -; DNA: TGTGCCAGCAGCCCGACACGGGACTATGGCTACACCTTC; CDR3: CASSPTRDYGYTF
V: TRBV6-1; size: -; J: TRBJ2-2; D: TRBD2; DNA: TGTGCCAGCAGTGACCCAGTCCTAGCGGTCGCGAACACCGGGGAGCTGTTTTTT; CDR3: CASSDPVLAVANTGELFF
V: TRBV6-1; size: -; J: TRBJ1-1; D: -; DNA: TGTGCCAGCAGAGGGGGGTGGGACACTGAAGCTTTCTTT; CDR3: CASRGGWDTEAFF
V: TRBV27; size: -; J: TRBJ1-5; D: -; DNA: TGTGCCCCTGGGGCCCTTAGCAATCAGCCCCAGCATTTT; CDR3: CAPGALSNQPQHF
V: TRBV7-9; size: -; J: TRBJ1-1; D: TRBD1; DNA: TGTGCCAGCAGCTTAGTTAGGGGGCCCAGCACTGAAGCTTTCTTT; CDR3: CASSLVRGPSTEAFF
V: TRBV19; size: -; J: TRBJ2-7; D: -; DNA: TGTGCCAGTAGTATACAAATGGGGCAGCGAAGCTCCTACGAGCAGTACTTC; CDR3: CASSIQMGQRSSYEQYF
V: TRBV7-6; size: once; J: TRBJ2-1; D: TRBD2; DNA: TGTGCCAGCAGCACGAGCGGGAGGAGCAATGAGCAGTTCTTC; CDR3: CASSTSGRSNEQFF
V: TRBV5-1; size: -; J: TRBJ1-5; D: -; DNA: TGCGCCAGCAGCTTGGGTAGTGGAGACTTCGGCAATCAGCCCCAGCATTTT; CDR3: CASSLGSGDFGNQPQHF
V: TRBV19; size: -; J: TRBJ2-7; D: -; DNA: TGTGCCAGTAGTGCGACATCCCGGGCCCTATACGAGCAGTACTTC; CDR3: CASSATSRALYEQYF
V: TRBV6-1; size: -; J: TRBJ1-6; D: -; DNA: TGTGCCAGCAGTGAACAGCTGGTTGAATCACCCCTCCACTTT; CDR3: CASSEQLVESPLHF
V: TRBV6-5; size: -; J: TRBJ1-4; D: TRBD1; DNA: TGTGCCAGCAGTCCGGGACAGGGGGTCGGAAAACTGTTTTTT; CDR3: CASSPGQGVGKLFF
V: TRBV7-3; size: -; J: TRBJ2-5; D: -; DNA: TGTGCCAGCAGCTTAACAGGGGAGGAGACCCAGTACTTC; CDR3: CASSLTGEETQYF
V: TRBV25-1; size: -; J: TRBJ2-5; D: TRBD2; DNA: TGTGCCAGCACGCGGGGGGAGACCCAGTACTTC; CDR3: CASTRGETQYF